This entry lists 12 T cell receptor beta chains sequenced from one sample in a study of PD-1 blockade in mismatch repair-deficient tumors. Sequencing was performed with immunoSEQ multiplex PCR; in TCRdb, only in-frame clones are kept and a portion is missing. The sample consists of approximately 100,000 clones, roughly four fifths of them appearing once. Sequences were derived from peripheral blood, sampled 35 to 37 weeks after starting pembrolizumab. The origin of the receptors is an adult with mismatch repair-deficient cancer.

This chain links TRBV6-5 with TRBJ1-1; no clear D. The germline V gene encodes CDR1 MNHEY and CDR2 SVGAGI. CDR3 length: 12 amino acids. Trimming removed 5 bases at V and 1 base at J, with 5 bases between. CDR3 DNA sequence: TGTGCCAGCAGTACCCGGAACACTGAAGCTTTCTTT. Translated, it gives CASSTRNTEAFF.

The rearrangement uses TRBV5-8 and TRBJ1-3, with TRBD1 matching 8 bases. V shed 5 bases and J 0 bases; nucleotides not matched to a gene: 4. Germline V CDR1 and CDR2: SGHTS, YDEGEE. This CDR3 is built from 15 residues. The CDR3 coding sequence is TGTGCCAGCAGTTATGGACAGGGCTCTGGAAACACCATATATTTT. Translating it yields CASSYGQGSGNTIYF. The variable domain in full, completed from reference TRBV5-8 and TRBJ1-3, reads EAGVTQSPTHLIKTRGQQATLRCSPISGHTSVYWYQQALGLGLQFLLWYDEGEERNRGNFPPRFSGRQFPNYSSELNVNALELEDSALYLCASSYGQGSGNTIYFGEGSWLTVV.

The V call is TRBV5-1, the J call TRBJ2-1; no definite D call. The germline V gene has CDR1 SGHRS and CDR2 YFSETQ. Trimming removed 0 bases at V and 0 bases at J, with 13 bases between. This CDR3 is built from 17 residues. The CDR3 DNA follows: TGCGCCAGCAGCTTGGTCCCTAGTCAGAGCTCCTACAATGAGCAGTTCTTC. Residues: CASSLVPSQSSYNEQFF. The full variable domain, with the rest looked up from reference TRBV5-1 and TRBJ2-1, is KAGVTQTPRYLIKTRGQQVTLSCSPISGHRSVSWYQQTPGQGLQFLFEYFSETQRNKGNFPGRFSGRQFSNSRSEMNVSTLELGDSALYLCASSLVPSQSSYNEQFFGPGTRLTVL.

The V and J genes are TRBV4-1 and TRBJ1-4, with D perhaps matching TRBD1 (6 bases). The CDR3 is 18 residues long. With 3 bases removed from V and 4 bases from J, the gap between germline ends came to 21 bases. Germline loops: CDR1 MGHRA, CDR2 YSYEKL. As DNA, the CDR3 is TGCGCCAGCAGCCACGCACCCGGGGGGGGGCTGGATAATGAAAAACTGTTTTTT. It translates to CASSHAPGGGLDNEKLFF.

This chain links TRBV5-1 with TRBJ2-2; no clear D gene. The length of the CDR3 is 14 residues. V gave up 2 bases and J gave up 0 bases, with 5 bases separating them. Germline V gene lookup returns CDR1 SGHRS and CDR2 YFSETQ. The CDR3 reads CASSFVSNTGELFF. The CDR3 DNA sequence: TGCGCCAGCAGCTTTGTATCGAACACCGGGGAGCTGTTTTTT. Full variable domain (outside the CDR3, taken from reference TRBV5-1 and TRBJ2-2): KAGVTQTPRYLIKTRGQQVTLSCSPISGHRSVSWYQQTPGQGLQFLFEYFSETQRNKGNFPGRFSGRQFSNSRSEMNVSTLELGDSALYLCASSFVSNTGELFFGEGSRLTVL.

This sequence joins TRBV7-9 and TRBJ1-2; D possibly corresponds to TRBD1 (5 bases). Germline CDR1 and CDR2: SEHNR and FQNEAQ (reference sequence). CDR3 length: 13 amino acids. Trimming shortened V by 1 base and J by 7 bases, and 10 bases separated the two germline ends. The CDR3 nucleotides read TGTGCCAGCAGCTTAGGATCCAGGGCTGGCTACACCTTC. Protein sequence: CASSLGSRAGYTF.

The chain carries TRBV13 and TRBJ2-7, with 7 bases lining up with TRBD1. J lost 3 bases, V lost 0 bases, and 2 bases had no gene match. CDR1 and CDR2 (germline): PRHDT, FYEKMQ (reference sequence). The CDR3 covers 14 residues. The CDR3 sequence: CASSLGAGGYEQYF. As DNA, the CDR3 is TGTGCCAGCAGCTTAGGGGCAGGGGGCTACGAGCAGTACTTC.

The gene calls are TRBV7-3 and TRBJ2-2; D unclear. V was cut by 5 bases and J by 1 base, with 5 bases left in between. The CDR3 is 13 amino acids. CDR1 SGHTA and CDR2 FQGTGA come from the germline V gene. The CDR3 loop is CASSPENTGELFF. The CDR3, as DNA: TGTGCCAGCAGCCCCGAGAACACCGGGGAGCTGTTTTTT.

The genes are TRBV10-1 and TRBJ2-1; D not resolved. Deletions cut 0 bases from V and 0 bases from J, with 9 bases between. The CDR3 runs 16 residues. Germline-derived CDR1 and CDR2 are WNHNN and SYGVQD (reference sequence). The CDR3 DNA follows: TGCGCCAGCAGTGAGTCGGTCTCTAGCTCCTACAATGAGCAGTTCTTC. Amino acid sequence: CASSESVSSSYNEQFF.

The V gene is TRBV6-7, the J gene TRBJ2-5; TRBD2 is a possible D gene (6 bases). TRBV6-7 counts as an open reading frame of uncertain function. This CDR3 has 19 amino acids. Trimming took off 0 bases at V and 0 bases at J, with 20 bases between the two ends. In nucleotides, the CDR3 is TGTGCCAGCAGTTACTCGCTTGGACTACCCGACGAGTACCAAGAGACCCAGTACTTC. Protein sequence: CASSYSLGLPDEYQETQYF.

The rearrangement links TRBV25-1 to TRBJ2-7, with 7 bases that match TRBD2. This CDR3 has 13 residues. In germline, CDR1 is MGHDK, CDR2 SYGVNS. Trimming took 5 bases from V and 7 from J; bases not matched to a gene: 8. CDR3 DNA: TGTGCCAGCAGTAAACTAGCGCTGGGGGAGCAGTACTTC. Protein sequence: CASSKLALGEQYF.

The rearrangement links TRBV5-1 to TRBJ2-2; 7 bases are a match to TRBD1. Germline assignment: CDR1 SGHRS and CDR2 YFSETQ. V was pared by 6 bases and J by 0 bases, with 2 bases of the junction left unmatched. The CDR3 has 14 amino acids. For the CDR3, the DNA is TGCGCCAGCACCGGGACAGCGAACACCGGGGAGCTGTTTTTT. Protein sequence: CASTGTANTGELFF.